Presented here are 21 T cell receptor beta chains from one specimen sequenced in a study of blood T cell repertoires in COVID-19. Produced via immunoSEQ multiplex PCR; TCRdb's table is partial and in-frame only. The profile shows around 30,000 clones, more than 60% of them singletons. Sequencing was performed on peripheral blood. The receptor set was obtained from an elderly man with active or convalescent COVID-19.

The CDR3 sequence is CASSSSRGAETQYF. The CDR3 bases are TGTGCCAGCAGCTCTTCTCGTGGGGCAGAGACCCAGTACTTC. This rearrangement joins TRBV7-2 to TRBJ2-5; D might be TRBD1 (5 bases). Germline CDR1 SGHTA, CDR2 FQGNSA. This CDR3 spans 14 amino acids. V was shortened by 4 bases and J by 4 bases, with 13 bases between the two germline ends.

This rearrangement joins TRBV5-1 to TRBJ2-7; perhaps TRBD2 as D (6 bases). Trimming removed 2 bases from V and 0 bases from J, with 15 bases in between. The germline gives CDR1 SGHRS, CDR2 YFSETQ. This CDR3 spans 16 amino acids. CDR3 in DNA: TGCGCCAGCAGCTTTGCTAACGACGGGAGCTCCTACGAGCAGTACTTC. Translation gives CASSFANDGSSYEQYF.

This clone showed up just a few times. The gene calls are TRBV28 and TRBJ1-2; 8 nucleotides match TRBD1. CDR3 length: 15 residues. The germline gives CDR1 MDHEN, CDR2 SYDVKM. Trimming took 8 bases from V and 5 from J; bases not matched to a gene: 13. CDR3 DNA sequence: TGTGCCAGCGGGCAGGGGGCGAGGGTGGGGTATGGCTACACCTTC. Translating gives CASGQGARVGYGYTF.

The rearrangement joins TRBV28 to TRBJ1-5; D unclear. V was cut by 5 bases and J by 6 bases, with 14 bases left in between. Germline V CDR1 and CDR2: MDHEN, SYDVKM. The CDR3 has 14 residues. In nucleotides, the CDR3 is TGTGCCAGCAGTCCCTGGGGAGGCGGTCAGCCCCAGCATTTT. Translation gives CASSPWGGGQPQHF.

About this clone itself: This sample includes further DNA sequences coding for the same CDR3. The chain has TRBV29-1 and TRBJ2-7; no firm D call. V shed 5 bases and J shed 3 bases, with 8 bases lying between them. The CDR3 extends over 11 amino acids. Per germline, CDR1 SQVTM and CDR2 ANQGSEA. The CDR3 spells CSVYTNYEQYF. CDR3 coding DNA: TGCAGCGTTTACACGAACTACGAGCAGTACTTC.

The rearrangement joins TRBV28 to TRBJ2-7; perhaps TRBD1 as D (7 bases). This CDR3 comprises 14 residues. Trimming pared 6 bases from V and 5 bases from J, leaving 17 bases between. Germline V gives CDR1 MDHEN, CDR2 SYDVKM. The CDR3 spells CASRQTGRNHEQYF. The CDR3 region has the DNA TGTGCCAGCAGACAGACAGGGAGGAACCACGAGCAGTACTTC.

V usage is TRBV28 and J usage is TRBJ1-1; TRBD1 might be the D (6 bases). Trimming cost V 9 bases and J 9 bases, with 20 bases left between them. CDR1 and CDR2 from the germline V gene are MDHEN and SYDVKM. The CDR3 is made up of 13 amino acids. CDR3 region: CASAPGTPKKAFF. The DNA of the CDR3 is TGTGCCAGTGCCCCCGGGACACCCAAAAAAGCTTTCTTT.

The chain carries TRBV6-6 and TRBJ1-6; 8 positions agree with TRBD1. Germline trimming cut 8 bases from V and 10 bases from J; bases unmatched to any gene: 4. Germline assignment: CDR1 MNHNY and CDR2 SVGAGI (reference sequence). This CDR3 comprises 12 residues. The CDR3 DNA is TGTGCCAGCGGACAGGGAAAGTCACCCCTCCACTTT. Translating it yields CASGQGKSPLHF.

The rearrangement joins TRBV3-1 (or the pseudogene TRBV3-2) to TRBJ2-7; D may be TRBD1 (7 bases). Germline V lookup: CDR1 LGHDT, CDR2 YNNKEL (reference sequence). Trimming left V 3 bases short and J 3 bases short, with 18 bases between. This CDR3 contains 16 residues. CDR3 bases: TGTGCCAGCAGCCATAGCGGCACAGGGGCCTTCTACGAGCAGTACTTC. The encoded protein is CASSHSGTGAFYEQYF.

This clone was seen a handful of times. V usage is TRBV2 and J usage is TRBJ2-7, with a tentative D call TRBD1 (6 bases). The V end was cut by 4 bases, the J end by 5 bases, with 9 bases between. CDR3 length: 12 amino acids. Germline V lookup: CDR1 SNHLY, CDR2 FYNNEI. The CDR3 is CASSADRNEQYF. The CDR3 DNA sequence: TGTGCCAGCAGTGCGGACAGAAACGAGCAGTACTTC.

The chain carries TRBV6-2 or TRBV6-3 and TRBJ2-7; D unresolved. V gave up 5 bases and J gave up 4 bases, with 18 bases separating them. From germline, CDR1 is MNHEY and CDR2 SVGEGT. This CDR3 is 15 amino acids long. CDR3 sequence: CASSTIYHDIYEQYF. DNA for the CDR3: TGTGCCAGCAGTACCATATATCATGACATATACGAGCAGTACTTC.

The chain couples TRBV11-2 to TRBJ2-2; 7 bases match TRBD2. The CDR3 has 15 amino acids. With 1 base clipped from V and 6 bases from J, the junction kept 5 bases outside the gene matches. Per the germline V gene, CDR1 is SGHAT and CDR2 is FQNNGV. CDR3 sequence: CASSLGSAGAGELFF. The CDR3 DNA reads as TGTGCCAGCAGCTTAGGTAGCGCGGGGGCCGGGGAGCTGTTTTTT.

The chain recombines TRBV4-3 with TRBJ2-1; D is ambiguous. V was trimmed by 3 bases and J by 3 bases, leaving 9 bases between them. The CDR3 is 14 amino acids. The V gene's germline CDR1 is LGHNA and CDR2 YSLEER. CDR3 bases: TGCGCCAGCAGCCACGACACCTACTACAATGAGCAGTTCTTC. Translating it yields CASSHDTYYNEQFF.

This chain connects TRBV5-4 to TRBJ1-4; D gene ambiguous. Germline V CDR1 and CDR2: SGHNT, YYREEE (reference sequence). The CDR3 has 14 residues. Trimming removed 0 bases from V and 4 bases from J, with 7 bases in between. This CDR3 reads CASSLGGYNEKLFF. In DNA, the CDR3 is TGTGCCAGCAGCTTGGGAGGGTATAATGAAAAACTGTTTTTT.

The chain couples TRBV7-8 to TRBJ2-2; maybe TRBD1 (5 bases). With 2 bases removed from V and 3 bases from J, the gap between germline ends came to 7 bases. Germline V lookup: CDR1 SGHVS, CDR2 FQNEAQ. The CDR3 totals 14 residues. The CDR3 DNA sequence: TGTGCCAGCAGCTTATCCAGGGACACCGGGGAGCTGTTTTTT. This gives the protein CASSLSRDTGELFF.

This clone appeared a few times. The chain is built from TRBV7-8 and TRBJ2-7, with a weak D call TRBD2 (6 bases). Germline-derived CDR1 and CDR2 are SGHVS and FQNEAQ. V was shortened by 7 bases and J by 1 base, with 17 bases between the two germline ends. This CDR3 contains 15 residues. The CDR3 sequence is CASTRGTGVSYEQYF. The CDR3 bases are TGTGCCAGCACCCGAGGAACGGGAGTATCCTACGAGCAGTACTTC.

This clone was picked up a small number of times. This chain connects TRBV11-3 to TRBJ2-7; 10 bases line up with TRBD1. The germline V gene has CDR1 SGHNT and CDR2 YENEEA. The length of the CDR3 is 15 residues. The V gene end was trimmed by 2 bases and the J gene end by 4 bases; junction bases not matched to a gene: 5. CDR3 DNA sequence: TGTGCCAGCAGCTTAACGCCGGACAGGGGGTACGAGCAGTACTTC. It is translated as CASSLTPDRGYEQYF.

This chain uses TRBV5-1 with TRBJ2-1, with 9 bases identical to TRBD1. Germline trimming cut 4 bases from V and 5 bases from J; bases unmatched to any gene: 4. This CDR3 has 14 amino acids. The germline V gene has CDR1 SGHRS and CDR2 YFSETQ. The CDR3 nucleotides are TGCGCCAGCAGCAACGGACAGGGGAACAATGAGCAGTTCTTC. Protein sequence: CASSNGQGNNEQFF.

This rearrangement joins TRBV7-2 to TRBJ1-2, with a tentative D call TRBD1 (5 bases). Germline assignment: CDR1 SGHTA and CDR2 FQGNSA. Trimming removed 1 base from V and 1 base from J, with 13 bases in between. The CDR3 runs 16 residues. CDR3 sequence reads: CASSLGGEAINYGYTF. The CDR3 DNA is TGTGCCAGCAGCTTAGGGGGGGAAGCGATTAACTATGGCTACACCTTC.

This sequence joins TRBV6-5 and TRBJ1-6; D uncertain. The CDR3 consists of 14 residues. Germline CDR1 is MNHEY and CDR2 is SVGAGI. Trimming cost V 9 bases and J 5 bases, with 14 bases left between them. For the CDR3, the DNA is TGTGCCAGTAAAACCGGTTCTCATAATTCACCCCTCCACTTT. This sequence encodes CASKTGSHNSPLHF.

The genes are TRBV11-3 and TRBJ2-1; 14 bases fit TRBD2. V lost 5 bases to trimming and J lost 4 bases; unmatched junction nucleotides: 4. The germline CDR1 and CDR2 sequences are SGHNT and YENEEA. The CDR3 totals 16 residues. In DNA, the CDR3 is TGTGCCAGCAGCCCTAGACTAGCGGGAGGGTACAATGAGCAGTTCTTC. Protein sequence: CASSPRLAGGYNEQFF.